Listed here are 18 T cell receptor beta chains from one sample, sequenced in a study of blood T cell repertoires in COVID-19. Data came from immunoSEQ multiplex PCR; TCRdb stores just in-frame clones and leaves some out. The sample holds about 150,000 clones, over 70% seen once. The sample was peripheral blood. The receptor source for this set is a man aged 60 to 69 with acute or convalescent COVID-19.

This clone was observed a few times. The J gene is TRBJ2-1, the V gene TRBV2; weak D call: TRBD1 (6 bases). The V and J ends lost 4 bases and 4 bases respectively, with 11 bases between them. The CDR3 runs to 14 residues. CDR1 is SNHLY and CDR2 is FYNNEI in the germline V gene. The CDR3 DNA follows: TGTGCCAGCAGTGTAAACAGGGCGTACAATGAGCAGTTCTTC. It specifies CASSVNRAYNEQFF.

The J gene is TRBJ2-5, the V gene TRBV7-7; 9 bases agree with TRBD1. Germline V gives CDR1 SSHAT, CDR2 FNYEAQ (reference sequence). Trimming removed 5 bases from V and 5 bases from J; junction bases left unmatched: 9. CDR3 length: 15 residues. CDR3 in amino acids: CASSPGTGPRETQYF. The CDR3 DNA follows: TGTGCCAGCAGCCCCGGGACAGGGCCCCGGGAGACCCAGTACTTC.

The chain employs TRBV18 and TRBJ2-1, with 9 nucleotides matching TRBD1. Germline CDR1 reads KGHSH; CDR2 reads LQKENI. The CDR3 runs 15 residues. V was clipped by 6 bases and J by 9 bases; unmatched bases: 12. CDR3 sequence reads: CASSATGGNIAEQFF. CDR3 in DNA: TGTGCCAGCTCCGCGACAGGGGGAAATATTGCTGAGCAGTTCTTC.

The V call is TRBV28, the J call TRBJ2-7; 8 nucleotides match TRBD1. Germline V gene sequence: CDR1 MDHEN, CDR2 SYDVKM. CDR3 size: 16 residues. V was clipped by 3 bases and J by 2 bases; unmatched bases: 9. CDR3 sequence (DNA): TGTGCCAGCAGTTTTACGGCAACAGGGGGGACCTACGAGCAGTACTTC. It codes for CASSFTATGGTYEQYF.

The chain couples TRBV30 to TRBJ1-4; the D gene is possibly TRBD1 (5 bases). With 2 bases removed from V and 4 bases from J, the gap between germline ends came to 11 bases. The CDR3 is made up of 14 amino acids. CDR1 is GTSNPN and CDR2 is SVGIG in the germline V gene (reference sequence). CDR3: CAWSIQGNNEKLFF. As DNA, the CDR3 is TGTGCCTGGAGTATTCAGGGAAATAATGAAAAACTGTTTTTT.

The rearrangement joins TRBV5-1 to TRBJ2-2; 8 positions agree with TRBD2. V shed 4 bases, J shed 0 bases, and the junction held 8 bases outside the gene matches. The length of the CDR3 is 17 residues. Germline V gene lookup returns CDR1 SGHRS and CDR2 YFSETQ. The CDR3 bases are TGCGCCAGCAGCCCATCCGTAGCGGGATCGAACACCGGGGAGCTGTTTTTT. As protein: CASSPSVAGSNTGELFF.

The rearrangement links TRBV5-1 to TRBJ2-7, with TRBD2 matching 8 bases. Trimming at V came to 0 bases and at J to 3 bases, leaving 5 bases not matched to a gene. Looked up from germline, CDR1 is SGHRS and CDR2 is YFSETQ. The CDR3 length is 15 residues. Here the CDR3 reads CASSLGGTRNYEQYF. CDR3 sequence (DNA): TGCGCCAGCAGCTTGGGGGGGACTAGGAACTACGAGCAGTACTTC.

This chain connects TRBV30 to TRBJ1-6, with TRBD1 as a possible D gene (5 bases). In germline, CDR1 is GTSNPN, CDR2 SVGIG (reference sequence). V lost 2 bases to trimming and J lost 6 bases, with 14 bases between them. The CDR3 totals 15 residues. The DNA for the CDR3 is TGTGCCTGGAGTTTTCTCGGGCAGGGTAATTCACCCCTCCACTTT. The encoded protein is CAWSFLGQGNSPLHF.

This chain joins TRBV5-1 and TRBJ2-7, with TRBD1 matching 8 bases. Germline V gene lookup returns CDR1 SGHRS and CDR2 YFSETQ. The CDR3 totals 15 residues. V lost 0 bases, J lost 5 bases, and 7 bases stayed unmatched. The CDR3 DNA is TGCGCCAGCAGCTTGGTCTTCAGGGGGCCACACGAGCAGTACTTC. The encoded protein is CASSLVFRGPHEQYF.

This chain links TRBV5-8 with TRBJ2-1, with TRBD1 identical over 9 bases. The CDR3 covers 14 residues. V shed 7 bases, J shed 2 bases, and the junction held 4 bases outside the gene matches. Per germline, CDR1 SGHTS and CDR2 YDEGEE. The CDR3 sequence is CASSTGGTYNEQFF. The CDR3 DNA is TGTGCCAGCTCCACAGGGGGCACCTACAATGAGCAGTTCTTC.

The CDR3 spells CASSQGAGNQPQHF. The CDR3 DNA reads as TGCGCCAGCAGCCAGGGGGCAGGGAATCAGCCCCAGCATTTT. The chain joins TRBV4-1 to TRBJ1-5, with a weak D call TRBD1 (6 bases). The CDR3 contains 14 residues. Trimming left V 3 bases short and J 4 bases short, with 10 bases between. Germline loops: CDR1 MGHRA, CDR2 YSYEKL.

The V call is TRBV3-1 (or the pseudogene TRBV3-2), the J call TRBJ2-3; 9 nucleotides line up with TRBD2. V shed 3 bases, J shed 4 bases, and the junction held 5 bases outside the gene matches. The CDR3 totals 15 residues. CDR1 LGHDT and CDR2 YNNKEL come from the germline V gene (reference sequence). The CDR3 sequence is CASSHLRGGADTQYF. In nucleotides, the CDR3 is TGTGCCAGCAGCCACCTGCGGGGGGGCGCAGATACGCAGTATTTT.

The chain employs TRBV7-2 and TRBJ2-1; 8 bases map to TRBD1. V lost 5 bases to trimming and J lost 0 bases; unmatched junction nucleotides: 6. The CDR3 runs 16 residues. From germline, CDR1 is SGHTA and CDR2 FQGNSA. In DNA, the CDR3 is TGTGCCAGCAGCCCCGCAGGGGGCGGCTCCTACAATGAGCAGTTCTTC. It translates to CASSPAGGGSYNEQFF.

The chain combines TRBV9 with TRBJ1-2; the D gene is possibly TRBD1 (5 bases). The CDR3 extends over 13 amino acids. The ends were cut back, 4 bases at V and 8 bases at J, with 15 bases in the middle. Germline V gene sequence: CDR1 SGDLS, CDR2 YYNGEE. The CDR3 DNA reads as TGTGCCAGCAGCCTCACAGGAAGTCTCGGCTACACCTTC. This codes for CASSLTGSLGYTF. The full variable domain, completed using reference TRBV9 and TRBJ1-2, is DSGVTQTPKHLITATGQRVTLRCSPRSGDLSVYWYQQSLDQGLQFLIQYYNGEERAKGNILERFSAQQFPDLHSELNLSSLELGDSALYFCASSLTGSLGYTFGSGTRLTVV.

This clone was counted between two and nine times. This chain joins TRBV24-1 and TRBJ1-5; 12 bases are a match to TRBD1. This CDR3 contains 16 residues. J lost 3 bases, V lost 4 bases, and 3 bases had no gene match. The germline gives CDR1 KGHDR, CDR2 SFDVKD. CDR3 residues: CATSDRDRGPNQPQHF. The CDR3 region has the DNA TGTGCCACCAGTGACCGGGACAGGGGGCCCAATCAGCCCCAGCATTTT.

The V gene is TRBV9, the J gene TRBJ2-1; D is unclear. This CDR3 is built from 18 residues. V lost 0 bases and J 3 bases, leaving 19 bases between the germline ends. Germline V gene data show CDR1 as SGDLS and CDR2 as YYNGEE. The CDR3: CASSVVADASLYYNEQFF. The CDR3 DNA reads TGTGCCAGCAGCGTAGTAGCAGACGCCTCCTTATACTACAATGAGCAGTTCTTC.

The chain carries TRBV2 and TRBJ1-1; TRBD1 matches at 8 bases. The CDR3 sequence is 14 residues long. Germline CDR1 and CDR2: SNHLY and FYNNEI. Germline trimming cut 6 bases from V and 4 bases from J; bases unmatched to any gene: 7. The CDR3: CASRPGQGRTEAFF. CDR3 bases: TGTGCCAGCAGACCAGGACAGGGTCGCACTGAAGCTTTCTTT.

The rearrangement joins TRBV7-2 to TRBJ2-5; D unresolved. Germline CDR1 reads SGHTA; CDR2 reads FQGNSA. V shed 2 bases and J shed 1 base, with 8 bases lying between them. The CDR3 contains 14 residues. The CDR3 loop is CASSLSHSQETQYF. DNA of the CDR3: TGTGCCAGCAGCTTATCGCACTCCCAAGAGACCCAGTACTTC.